This is a list of T cell receptor beta chains from one sample in a study of shared clonotypes between healthy human individuals. The method was immunoSEQ multiplex PCR; TCRdb's version includes in-frame clones alone and lacks a portion of them. The repertoire has about 2.3 million clones, about 90% of them found once; the top ten carry around 0.38%. The sequenced sample consisted of naive CD4+ T cells from PBMCs. These receptors originate from a young man in good health. Some clones in this sample may be carry-over from other donors' samples. CDR3s include the opening cysteine and the closing phenylalanine or tryptophan. Each record gives: clone size, J gene, V gene, CDR3 protein. Not every row has a clone size; where given, it reads once, few, many or a size class.

>.|TRBJ2-7|TRBV5-4
CASSYPGLAGNEQYF
>.|TRBJ2-3|TRBV9
CASSATALAGGWTDTQYF
>.|TRBJ1-2|TRBV2
CASSEAGWGGGYTF
>.|TRBJ1-5|TRBV23-1
CASSPPRGNQPQHF
>.|TRBJ1-2|TRBV28
CASSRQNYGYTF
>.|TRBJ2-7|TRBV7-3
CASSLIGGSPLRGEQYF
>.|TRBJ2-3|TRBV5-1
CASSYESTDTQYF
>few|TRBJ2-2|TRBV2
CASTRNTGELFF
>.|TRBJ2-7|TRBV5-1
CASSLGPSGSSYEQYF
>.|TRBJ1-2|TRBV30
CAWSEDRAGYGYTF
>.|TRBJ2-5|TRBV19
CASRRVGTGETQYF
>.|TRBJ2-1|TRBV27
CASSKPQGMNNEQFF
>.|TRBJ2-7|TRBV5-4
CASHKGTESYEQYF
>.|TRBJ1-4|TRBV5-3
CARSPIAGANEKLFF
>.|TRBJ2-7|TRBV5-4
CASSYGTSGAYEQYF
>few|TRBJ1-1|TRBV5-1
CASRGTVEAFF
>.|TRBJ2-2|TRBV28
CASTRGYRDTGELFF
>once|TRBJ2-7|TRBV7-2
CASRRTGDRNEQYF
>.|TRBJ1-1|TRBV30
CAWRARWKVDTEAFF
>.|TRBJ1-5|TRBV5-5
CASSLDGTNQPQHF
>.|TRBJ2-7|TRBV4-3
CASSLLALSGEQYF
>few|TRBJ2-2|TRBV7-9
CASSLAPNTGELFF
>.|TRBJ2-3|TRBV5-5
CASSSKADTQYF
>.|TRBJ2-7|TRBV27
CASSFSPSYEQYF
>.|TRBJ1-1|TRBV19
CASGAIQARNTEAFF
>.|TRBJ2-1|TRBV19
CASRTSGRVHNEQFF
>few|TRBJ1-1|TRBV10-3
CAIRENTEAFF
>.|TRBJ2-3|TRBV27
CASRRLVPTDTQYF
>once|TRBJ2-5|TRBV7-9
CASSITGGQETQYF
>.|TRBJ2-1|TRBV28
CASSPRGQGAVDEQFF
>.|TRBJ2-7|TRBV19
CASSTLAGLSYEQYF
>.|TRBJ1-1|TRBV7-9
CASRPKIGQAGTEAFF
>.|TRBJ2-2|TRBV7-3
CASSLGGTGELFF
>once|TRBJ2-7|TRBV28
CASRIGTGPYEQYF
>.|TRBJ2-2|TRBV29-1
CSVRGKREEPGELFF
>.|TRBJ2-2|TRBV6-1
CASRRTEFTGELFF
>.|TRBJ1-3|TRBV9
CASSVGSPRDTIYF
>once|TRBJ1-1|TRBV6-5
CASSYSTGYEAFF
>.|TRBJ2-1|TRBV19
CASSPYASGSYNEQFF
>.|TRBJ2-2|TRBV5-4
CASSQEQIRSGVTGELFF
>.|TRBJ2-3|TRBV9
CASSVEGKTNTQYF
>.|TRBJ2-2|TRBV9
CASSVGQQAGELFF